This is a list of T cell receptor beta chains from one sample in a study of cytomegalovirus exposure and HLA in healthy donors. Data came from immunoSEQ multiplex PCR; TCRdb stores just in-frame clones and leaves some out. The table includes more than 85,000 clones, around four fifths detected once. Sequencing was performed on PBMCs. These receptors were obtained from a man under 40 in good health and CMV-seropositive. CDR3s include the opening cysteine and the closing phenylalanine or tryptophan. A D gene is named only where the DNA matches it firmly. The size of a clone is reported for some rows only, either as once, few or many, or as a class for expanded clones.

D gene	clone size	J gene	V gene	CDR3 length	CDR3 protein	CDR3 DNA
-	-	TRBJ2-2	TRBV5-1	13	CASRHRNTGELFF	TGCGCCAGCAGACACAGGAACACCGGGGAGCTGTTTTTT
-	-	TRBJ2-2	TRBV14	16	CASSHRDTVNTGELFF	TGTGCCAGCAGCCATCGGGACACTGTTAACACCGGGGAGCTGTTTTTT
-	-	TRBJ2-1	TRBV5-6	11	CASSLGGEVFF	TGTGCCAGCAGCTTGGGCGGGGAGGTGTTCTTC
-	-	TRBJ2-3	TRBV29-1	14	CSGRTLNLFDTQYF	TGCAGCGGAAGAACCCTAAACCTGTTTGATACGCAGTATTTT
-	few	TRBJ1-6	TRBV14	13	CASSQVQGSPLHF	TGTGCCAGCAGCCAAGTCCAGGGCTCACCCCTCCACTTT
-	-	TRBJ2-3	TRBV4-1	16	CASSQEVGRNTDTQYF	TGCGCCAGCAGCCAAGAGGTGGGCAGGAACACAGATACGCAGTATTTT
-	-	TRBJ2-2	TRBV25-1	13	CASSGPNTGELFF	TGTGCCAGCAGTGGGCCGAACACCGGGGAGCTGTTTTTT
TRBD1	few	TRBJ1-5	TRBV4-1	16	CASSQEHDRGGQPQHF	TGCGCCAGCAGCCAAGAGCACGACAGGGGAGGACAGCCCCAGCATTTT
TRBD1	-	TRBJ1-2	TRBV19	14	CASKPDRATYGYTF	TGTGCCAGTAAGCCCGACAGGGCAACCTATGGCTACACCTTC
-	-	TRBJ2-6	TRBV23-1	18	CASSPIGRNYSGANVLTF	TGCGCCAGCAGTCCCATAGGCAGGAATTACTCTGGGGCCAACGTCCTGACTTTC
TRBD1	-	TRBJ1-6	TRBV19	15	CASSIVRDRKSPLHF	TGTGCCAGTAGTATAGTCCGGGACAGGAAGTCACCCCTCCACTTT
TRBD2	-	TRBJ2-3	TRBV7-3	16	CASSLNQRGITDTQYF	TGTGCCAGCAGCTTAAATCAGCGGGGAATCACAGATACGCAGTATTTT
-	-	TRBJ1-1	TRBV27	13	CASSLARGAEAFF	TGTGCCAGCAGTTTAGCTCGGGGGGCTGAAGCTTTCTTT
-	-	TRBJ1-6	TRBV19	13	CASLAGIGSPLHF	TGTGCCAGTTTAGCCGGGATAGGTTCACCCCTCCACTTT